This entry lists 16 T cell receptor beta chains sequenced from one sample in a study of shared clonotypes between healthy human individuals. Assay: immunoSEQ multiplex PCR; the TCRdb copy retains only in-frame clones and omits some. This table holds under 1,100,000 clones, under 80% found once. Specimen: memory CD4+ T cells sorted from blood. Subset defined: CD45RA-negative fraction. These TCRs come from a young man in good health.

The table lists this clone with a few counts. This chain links TRBV25-1 with TRBJ1-1, with 7 positions matching TRBD1. The J segment lost 5 bases and the V segment lost 6 bases, leaving 9 bases of the junction unmatched. CDR1 and CDR2 from the germline V gene are MGHDK and SYGVNS. This CDR3 contains 14 residues. The CDR3 sequence is CASRPQGGGTEAFF. In nucleotides, the CDR3 is TGTGCCAGCAGACCCCAGGGGGGCGGGACTGAAGCTTTCTTT. The whole variable domain, filled in from reference TRBV25-1 and TRBJ1-1, reads EADIYQTPRYLVIGTGKKITLECSQTMGHDKMYWYQQDPGMELHLIHYSYGVNSTEKGDLSSESTVSRIRTEHFPLTLESARPSHTSQYLCASRPQGGGTEAFFGQGTRLTVV.

J is TRBJ2-5 and V is TRBV2; perhaps TRBD1 as D (5 bases). The DNA end is a closer match to TRBJ2-7, so the J assignment may be wrong. Germline V gene sequence: CDR1 SNHLY, CDR2 FYNNEI. The CDR3 has 14 amino acids. The CDR3 protein is CASSGTHTTYEQYF. DNA for the CDR3: TGTGCCAGCAGTGGGACACACACCACCTACGAGCAGTACTTC.

The V call is TRBV10-3, the J call TRBJ2-7, with D unresolved. The CDR3 runs 11 residues. Trimming pared 6 bases from V and 6 bases from J, leaving 9 bases between. Germline V gene lookup returns CDR1 ENHRY and CDR2 SYGVKD. CDR3 DNA sequence: TGTGCCATCAGGGCCAGTGGCGAGCAGTACTTC. Protein product: CAIRASGEQYF.

This chain connects TRBV27 to TRBJ2-7; 9 bases map to TRBD2. This CDR3 has 17 residues. The V and J ends lost 1 base and 5 bases, in that order; junction bases with no gene match: 12. Germline V CDR1 and CDR2: MNHEY, SMNVEV (reference sequence). The CDR3 spells CASSLYRREGLRNEQYF. The DNA for the CDR3 is TGTGCCAGCAGTTTATACCGGCGGGAGGGCCTGAGGAACGAGCAGTACTTC.

The chain is built from TRBV7-9 and TRBJ2-7; D is uncertain. There are 13 residues in the CDR3. V was shortened by 5 bases and J by 3 bases, with 11 bases between the two germline ends. The germline gives CDR1 SEHNR, CDR2 FQNEAQ (reference sequence). The CDR3 DNA follows: TGTGCCAGCAGCCCCGGCAGCGTCTACGAGCAGTACTTC. Its translation: CASSPGSVYEQYF.

This clone appeared a few times. CDR3 coding DNA: TGTGCCAGCAGTGATATGGGCTCGAGGGAAAAACTGTTTTTT. Translated: CASSDMGSREKLFF. The rearrangement links TRBV6-1 to TRBJ1-4, with D uncertain. In germline, CDR1 is MNHNS, CDR2 SASEGT. V lost 3 bases to trimming and J lost 8 bases, with 13 bases between them. This CDR3 has 14 amino acids.

In its sample, this clone was seen a few times. This sequence joins TRBV18 and TRBJ1-2, with D hard to call. This CDR3 has 13 amino acids. V was pared by 0 bases and J by 7 bases, with 9 bases between. The germline CDR1 and CDR2 sequences are KGHSH and LQKENI. CDR3 residues: CASSPPKEPGYTF. In DNA form, the CDR3 reads TGTGCCAGCTCACCACCGAAGGAGCCTGGCTACACCTTC.

The CDR3 spells CASSSGGGDTQYF. For the CDR3, the DNA is TGCGCCAGCAGCTCGGGAGGCGGCGATACGCAGTATTTT. The gene calls are TRBV5-1 and TRBJ2-3; 7 bases are shared with TRBD2. Germline trimming cut 3 bases from V and 6 bases from J; bases unmatched to any gene: 4. The CDR3 spans 13 residues. Germline lookup yields CDR1 SGHRS and CDR2 YFSETQ.

The chain combines TRBV6-5 with TRBJ1-5, with D hard to call. The ends were cut back, 0 bases at V and 6 bases at J, with 12 bases in the middle. The CDR3 contains 15 residues. Germline V gives CDR1 MNHEY, CDR2 SVGAGI. CDR3 region: CASSYSNQGGQPQHF. The CDR3, as DNA: TGTGCCAGCAGTTACTCTAACCAAGGAGGTCAGCCCCAGCATTTT.

As concerns this clone: A junction end diverges from the germline sequence, so it may reflect a read error. This chain joins TRBV7-7 and TRBJ2-3, with 8 bases identical to TRBD1. Germline V CDR1 and CDR2: SSHAT, FNYEAQ (reference sequence). The length of the CDR3 is 16 residues. The DNA of the CDR3 is TGTGCTAGCAGCCCTGCTCCGGGACAGGCCCCGAATACGCAGTATTTT. This gives the protein CASSPAPGQAPNTQYF. Complete variable domain (other parts from reference TRBV7-7 and TRBJ2-3): GAGVSQSPRYKVTKRGQDVTLRCDPISSHATLYWYQQALGQGPEFLTYFNYEAQPDKSGLPSDRFSAERPEGSISTLTIQRTEQRDSAMYRCASSPAPGQAPNTQYFGPGTRLTVL.

This clone has only a few counts. The V call is TRBV27, the J call TRBJ2-1; 13 positions agree with TRBD2. Trimming cost V 2 bases and J 9 bases; bases outside gene matches: 4. The CDR3 is made up of 15 amino acids. Per the germline V gene, CDR1 is MNHEY and CDR2 is SMNVEV (reference sequence). This CDR3 is CASSLGLAGEAEQFF. The CDR3 nucleotides read TGTGCCAGCAGTTTAGGACTAGCGGGGGAGGCTGAGCAGTTCTTC.

The chain recombines TRBV5-1 with TRBJ2-1; D is possibly TRBD1 (6 bases). This CDR3 comprises 13 residues. V was shortened by 5 bases and J by 5 bases, with 11 bases between the two germline ends. Per germline, CDR1 SGHRS and CDR2 YFSETQ. CDR3 sequence: CASRQDSNNEQFF. CDR3 DNA: TGCGCCAGCAGACAGGACAGCAACAATGAGCAGTTCTTC.

Concerning this clone: Other DNA sequences in this sample translate to the same CDR3. J is TRBJ2-7 and V is TRBV7-9; D not resolved. The V and J ends lost 4 bases and 2 bases respectively, with 12 bases between them. The CDR3 length is 14 residues. CDR1 is SEHNR, CDR2 FQNEAQ, per germline (reference sequence). The CDR3 sequence: CASSSSPSPYEQYF. Here the CDR3 DNA reads TGTGCCAGCAGCTCCTCCCCGAGCCCCTACGAGCAGTACTTC.

The table lists this clone with a few counts. V and J are TRBV11-1 and TRBJ2-5, with a tentative D call TRBD2 (6 bases). The CDR3 spans 15 residues. Germline V CDR1 and CDR2: SGHAT, FQDESV (reference sequence). The ends were cut back, 1 base at V and 5 bases at J, with 14 bases in the middle. CDR3 region: CASSLVIGAGETQYF. The DNA for the CDR3 is TGTGCCAGCAGCTTAGTCATCGGGGCGGGGGAGACCCAGTACTTC.

The table lists this clone with a count of one. The same CDR3 also results from other DNA sequences found in this sample. The V gene is TRBV18, the J gene TRBJ2-7; maybe TRBD1 (5 bases). CDR1 and CDR2 from the germline V gene are KGHSH and LQKENI. V lost 3 bases and J lost 0, with 9 bases in between. This CDR3 has 14 residues. The CDR3 nucleotides are TGTGCCAGCTCACCGGGGCAGAGCTCCTACGAGCAGTACTTC. It is translated as CASSPGQSSYEQYF.

This chain connects TRBV7-2 to TRBJ2-7; 10 bases align to TRBD2. CDR3 length equals 14 residues. V lost 5 bases and J lost 6; bases outside the gene matches: 7. Germline assignment: CDR1 SGHTA and CDR2 FQGNSA. The CDR3 coding sequence is TGTGCCAGCAGCCCCACTAGCGGGACTGGCGAGCAGTACTTC. This gives the protein CASSPTSGTGEQYF.